This T cell receptor (beta chain) was retrieved from a study of T-cell reconstitution after alpha-beta-depleted transplantation in children. Regarding the study as a whole: Newly produced T cells mostly provided counts and TCRbeta diversity after one year, as hyperexpanded clones declined.

This CDR3 region has 16 residues. Germline lookup yields CDR1 LNHNV and CDR2 YYDKDF (reference sequence). Germline trimming cut 3 bases from V and 4 bases from J; bases unmatched to any gene: 8. Comments on this clonotype: What it binds is not known.

The TCRbeta library incorporated unique molecular identifiers. TCRdb re-called the PCR reads through MiXCR, storing one row per CDR3 protein. The data show hundreds of thousands of distinct CDR3 sequences, about 12% seen once. This sequence originates from a girl aged 2 to 10 with congenital amegakaryocytic thrombocytopenia, due to receive a stem cell transplant. The rearrangement uses TRBV15 and TRBJ1-4; 7 bases match TRBD1. The sample was PBMCs, taken before TCRalphabeta/CD19-depleted stem cell transplant. The CDR3 reads CATSSQQGRGNEKLFF. Written as DNA, the CDR3 is TGTGCCACCAGCAGCCAACAGGGGCGCGGTAATGAAAAACTGTTTTTT. Filled out from reference TRBV15 and TRBJ1-4, the complete variable domain reads DAMVIQNPRYQVTQFGKPVTLSCSQTLNHNVMYWYQQKSSQAPKLLFHYYDKDFNNEADTPDNFQSRRPNTSFCFLDIRSPGLGDTAMYLCATSSQQGRGNEKLFFGSGTQLSVL.